The T cell receptor (beta chain) under discussion was sequenced for a study of cytomegalovirus exposure and HLA in healthy donors. The study, taken as a whole, reports: In a later analysis, HLA-associated TCR beta chains were more clonally expanded than equally common others. Trimming of TCR beta V- and J-genes showed a link, identified in a later analysis, to a missense DCLRE1C variant.

CDR3 length: 17 residues. Trimming took 2 bases from V and 7 from J; bases not matched to a gene: 13. Germline CDR1 reads SGHNT; CDR2 reads YENEEA. The PCR contained 60 Vbeta and 13 Jbeta primers. Assay: immunoSEQ multiplex PCR; the TCRdb copy retains only in-frame clones and omits some. This table has under 150,000 clones, approximately 68% appearing once. This clone was found a few times. Its matching antigen is unknown. This sequence was found in a man aged 25 to 40 in good health and CMV-seropositive. The rearrangement joins TRBV11-3 to TRBJ2-2, with TRBD2 identical over 7 bases. The sample taken for sequencing was PBMCs. CDR3 sequence reads: CASSLPESLGGSGELFF. CDR3 nucleotide sequence: TGTGCCAGCAGCTTACCAGAGAGTCTCGGGGGGAGCGGGGAGCTGTTTTTT. The full variable domain, its missing parts supplied by reference TRBV11-3 and TRBJ2-2, is EAGVVQSPRYKIIEKKQPVAFWCNPISGHNTLYWYLQNLGQGPELLIRYENEEAVDDSQLPKDRFSAERLKGVDSTLKIQPAELGDSAVYLCASSLPESLGGSGELFFGEGSRLTVL.